Listed below are T cell receptor beta chains from one sample, sequenced in a study of blood T cell repertoires in COVID-19. Only in-frame clones appear in the TCRdb table, and some are missing; sequencing was by immunoSEQ multiplex PCR. The table shows 150,000 to 200,000 clones, with 75% to 80% occurring only once. Sequencing was carried out using peripheral blood. These receptors were collected from a woman between 65 and 79 years old with acute or convalescent COVID-19. The CDR3 runs from the conserved cysteine through the conserved F or W. D genes are given only for firm matches. Some rows mark clone size as missing; the rest say once, few, many or name a class of expanded clone.

size	D	V	J	CDR3	DNA
few	TRBD2	TRBV13	TRBJ2-7	CASRQRGSSYEQYF	TGTGCCAGCAGGCAGCGGGGGAGCTCCTACGAGCAGTACTTC
-	-	TRBV12-5	TRBJ2-3	CASGFRADTQYF	TGTGCTAGTGGTTTTCGGGCAGATACGCAGTATTTT
-	-	TRBV9	TRBJ2-2	CASSVEPSGNTGELFF	TGTGCCAGCAGCGTAGAGCCCTCAGGTAACACCGGGGAGCTGTTTTTT
-	-	TRBV18	TRBJ1-5	CASSLTANQPQHF	TGTGCCAGCTCACTGACTGCTAATCAGCCCCAGCATTTT
-	-	TRBV19	TRBJ1-2	CASSNTGYEALNGYTF	TGTGCCAGTAGTAACACAGGGTACGAGGCTCTGAATGGCTACACCTTC
once	TRBD2	TRBV5-6	TRBJ2-5	CASSPGLAGSGETQYF	TGTGCCAGCAGCCCGGGACTAGCGGGATCGGGAGAGACCCAGTACTTC
-	TRBD2	TRBV29-1	TRBJ2-5	CSVLSFRLAGEETQYF	TGCAGCGTGCTGTCGTTCCGACTAGCGGGAGAAGAGACCCAGTACTTC
-	TRBD2	TRBV5-8	TRBJ2-5	CASSSSGETQYF	TGTGCCAGCAGCTCTAGCGGGGAGACCCAGTACTTC
-	-	TRBV7-2	TRBJ2-7	CASSLYGITSYEQYF	TGTGCCAGCAGCTTGTACGGGATAACTTCCTACGAGCAGTACTTC
few	TRBD2	TRBV7-2	TRBJ2-5	CASSLGSSGKQETQYF	TGTGCCAGCAGCTTAGGGTCTAGCGGAAAGCAAGAGACCCAGTACTTC
-	-	TRBV6-5	TRBJ1-4	CASSYDGVSEKLFF	TGTGCCAGCAGTTACGACGGGGTGTCCGAAAAACTGTTTTTT
-	-	TRBV5-1	TRBJ1-6	CASSLAEDSPLHF	TGCGCCAGCAGCTTGGCCGAGGATTCACCCCTCCACTTT
-	-	TRBV27	TRBJ2-7	CASSFREGYEQYF	TGTGCCAGCAGTTTCAGGGAAGGCTACGAGCAGTACTTC
-	TRBD2	TRBV3-1/TRBV3-2	TRBJ2-5	CASSRIFSAQGGRAGRETQYF	TGTGCCAGCAGCCGGATCTTTTCGGCTCAGGGCGGGAGGGCCGGTAGGGAGACCCAGTACTTC
-	TRBD1	TRBV5-8	TRBJ1-5	CASSLDTGVWQPQHF	TGTGCCAGCAGCTTAGATACAGGGGTATGGCAGCCCCAGCATTTT
-	TRBD2	TRBV5-1	TRBJ2-3	CASGAGGSYTDTQYF	TGCGCCAGTGGGGCAGGCGGGAGTTACACAGATACGCAGTATTTT
-	-	TRBV18	TRBJ2-5	CASSKTNQETQYF	TGTGCCAGCTCGAAGACAAACCAAGAGACCCAGTACTTC
-	-	TRBV19	TRBJ1-1	CASSRKRWGETEAFF	TGTGCCAGTAGTAGAAAAAGATGGGGGGAAACTGAAGCTTTCTTT
-	-	TRBV7-9	TRBJ1-5	CASSLTGGSNQPQHF	TGTGCCAGCAGCTTAACAGGAGGGAGCAATCAGCCCCAGCATTTT
-	-	TRBV7-3	TRBJ2-2	CASSLTFGGTGELFF	TGTGCCAGCAGCTTAACGTTCGGGGGAACCGGGGAGCTGTTTTTT
-	TRBD1	TRBV27	TRBJ1-1	CASSLLAGGNPNTEAFF	TGTGCCAGCAGTCTACTGGCAGGGGGAAACCCGAACACTGAAGCTTTCTTT
few	-	TRBV30	TRBJ2-7	CAWKTAYEQYF	TGTGCCTGGAAAACAGCCTACGAGCAGTACTTC
-	-	TRBV5-6	TRBJ2-5	CASSYKETQYF	TGTGCCAGCAGCTACAAAGAGACCCAGTACTTC
-	TRBD2	TRBV27	TRBJ2-2	CASSFKGLATGNTGELFF	TGTGCCAGCAGTTTTAAGGGACTAGCAACCGGGAACACCGGGGAGCTGTTTTTT
-	TRBD2	TRBV19	TRBJ2-1	CASSPDTSGRRDEQFF	TGTGCCAGTAGTCCGGACACTAGCGGGAGGCGGGATGAGCAGTTCTTC
-	TRBD2	TRBV7-2	TRBJ2-1	CASSFRTSGTGNEQFF	TGTGCCAGCAGCTTCCGCACTAGCGGGACAGGCAATGAGCAGTTCTTC
once	-	TRBV9	TRBJ2-3	CASSETTRTDTQYF	TGTGCCAGCAGCGAGACTACCCGCACAGATACGCAGTATTTT
few	TRBD2	TRBV2	TRBJ2-7	CASSALAGGEQYF	TGTGCCAGCAGTGCCCTAGCGGGAGGCGAGCAGTACTTC
few	-	TRBV4-1	TRBJ1-6	CASSQAGYNSPLHF	TGCGCCAGCAGCCAAGCAGGGTACAATTCACCCCTCCACTTT
-	TRBD1	TRBV11-2	TRBJ2-5	CASSLASPTGVGETQYF	TGTGCCAGCAGCTTAGCGTCCCCGACAGGGGTGGGAGAGACCCAGTACTTC
-	TRBD2	TRBV10-3	TRBJ2-2	CAIRVAGATGELFF	TGTGCCATCAGGGTAGCGGGAGCCACCGGGGAGCTGTTTTTT
-	TRBD2	TRBV13	TRBJ2-1	CASSFTSGKYNEQFF	TGTGCCAGCAGCTTTACTAGCGGGAAGTACAATGAGCAGTTCTTC
-	-	TRBV3-1/TRBV3-2	TRBJ1-5	CASSQDRETCTPLSNQPQHF	TGTGCCAGCAGCCAAGATCGCGAGACATGTACCCCCCTTAGCAATCAGCCCCAGCATTTT
-	TRBD1	TRBV11-2	TRBJ1-3	CASRQTGVGNTIYF	TGTGCCAGCAGGCAGACAGGGGTTGGAAACACCATATATTTT
-	-	TRBV6-5	TRBJ2-5	CASASGADQTQYF	TGTGCCAGCGCATCAGGGGCGGATCAGACCCAGTACTTC
-	-	TRBV5-4	TRBJ2-1	CASSYLVSGYEQFF	TGTGCCAGCAGCTATTTGGTAAGCGGATATGAGCAGTTCTTC
-	TRBD1	TRBV6-5	TRBJ2-1	CASSTTGGDYNEQFF	TGTGCCAGCAGTACGACAGGGGGCGACTACAATGAGCAGTTCTTC
-	-	TRBV6-6	TRBJ1-5	CASSPRGSSNQPQHF	TGTGCCAGCAGTCCCAGGGGATCTAGCAATCAGCCCCAGCATTTT
few	-	TRBV2	TRBJ1-2	CASSAIQGTAGYTF	TGTGCCAGCAGTGCGATACAGGGTACCGCTGGCTACACCTTC
-	-	TRBV7-9	TRBJ2-1	CASTSTAARYNEQFF	TGTGCCAGCACCTCTACCGCAGCGCGCTACAATGAGCAGTTCTTC
-	TRBD2	TRBV4-1	TRBJ2-2	CASSQDSSGTSGELFF	TGCGCCAGCAGCCAAGACTCCAGCGGGACGTCCGGGGAGCTGTTTTTT
-	-	TRBV7-2	TRBJ2-5	CASSFHERGTQYF	TGTGCCAGCAGCTTTCACGAACGGGGGACCCAGTACTTC
-	-	TRBV7-2	TRBJ2-7	CASSLARLVFDEQYF	TGTGCCAGCAGCTTAGCGAGGCTAGTTTTCGACGAGCAGTACTTC
-	-	TRBV27	TRBJ2-5	CASSLRPGLGETQYF	TGTGCCAGCAGTTTAAGGCCAGGGTTGGGAGAGACCCAGTACTTC
-	TRBD2	TRBV9	TRBJ2-1	CASSVGWLAGGSSYNEQFF	TGTGCCAGCAGCGTAGGGTGGTTAGCGGGGGGGAGCTCCTACAATGAGCAGTTCTTC
-	TRBD2	TRBV5-1	TRBJ2-3	CASSWSGRASDTQYF	TGCGCCAGCAGCTGGAGCGGGAGGGCCTCAGATACGCAGTATTTT
-	-	TRBV12-3/TRBV12-4	TRBJ1-2	CASSFEQGYGYTF	TGTGCCAGCAGTTTTGAACAGGGCTATGGCTACACCTTC
many	TRBD1	TRBV11-2	TRBJ2-2	CASSLGDRGGTGELFF	TGTGCCAGCAGCTTAGGGGACAGGGGGGGCACCGGGGAGCTGTTTTTT
once	-	TRBV7-2	TRBJ2-5	CASSPETRETQYF	TGTGCCAGCAGCCCAGAGACTAGGGAGACCCAGTACTTC
-	TRBD1	TRBV5-1	TRBJ1-1	CASSSDRVSLEAFF	TGCGCCAGCAGCTCGGACAGGGTTTCCCTAGAAGCTTTCTTT
-	-	TRBV14	TRBJ2-3	CASSLTTAYSTDTQYF	TGTGCCAGCAGCCTTACGACAGCCTATAGCACAGATACGCAGTATTTT
-	TRBD2	TRBV6-1	TRBJ2-5	CASSDGGGGHQETQYF	TGTGCCAGCAGTGACGGGGGCGGGGGGCACCAAGAGACCCAGTACTTC
-	TRBD1	TRBV7-7	TRBJ2-1	CASGKDRYNEQFF	TGTGCCAGCGGCAAGGACAGGTACAATGAGCAGTTCTTC
once	TRBD1	TRBV5-4	TRBJ2-5	CASSRRTGTGVETQYF	TGTGCCAGCAGCCGCCGAACCGGGACAGGGGTAGAGACCCAGTACTTC
-	TRBD2	TRBV5-4	TRBJ2-3	CASSPSREGRDTQYF	TGTGCCAGCAGCCCCTCGCGGGAGGGCCGAGATACGCAGTATTTT
-	-	TRBV18	TRBJ1-1	CASSISREGTTEAFF	TGTGCCAGCTCTATTTCCAGGGAGGGCACCACTGAAGCTTTCTTT
-	-	TRBV3-1/TRBV3-2	TRBJ1-6	CASSPTRGAGNNSPLHF	TGTGCCAGCAGCCCCACTCGGGGTGCTGGGAATAATTCACCCCTCCACTTT
-	TRBD2	TRBV5-1	TRBJ2-3	CASSPPSSGGVPNRYF	TGCGCCAGCAGCCCACCTTCTAGCGGGGGGGTTCCCAACCGGTATTTT
-	TRBD1	TRBV5-1	TRBJ2-2	CASSLEGTGETGELFF	TGCGCCAGCAGCTTGGAAGGGACAGGGGAAACCGGGGAGCTGTTTTTT
-	-	TRBV5-1	TRBJ2-3	CASSFADTQYF	TGCGCCAGCAGCTTCGCAGATACGCAGTATTTT